This T cell receptor beta chain stems from a study of shared clonotypes between healthy human individuals. This clone showed up just once. Profiled with immunoSEQ multiplex PCR; TCRdb holds only in-frame clones, not every one. The sample consists of roughly 2.2 million clones, approximately 90% of them appearing once. The CDR3 extends over 15 amino acids. V lost 0 bases, J lost 6 bases, and 4 bases stayed unmatched. Germline CDR1 SGHNT, CDR2 YYREEE (reference sequence). Material: naive CD4+ T cells from PBMCs. Subset defined: CD45RA+ positively selected. The TCR was taken from a man younger than 35 in good health. Some clones in this sample may be carry-over from other donors' samples. This rearrangement joins TRBV5-4 to TRBJ2-1; 9 bases match TRBD2. The CDR3 here is CASSLGSGRGNEQFF. CDR3 sequence (DNA): TGTGCCAGCAGCTTGGGTAGCGGGAGAGGCAATGAGCAGTTCTTC.